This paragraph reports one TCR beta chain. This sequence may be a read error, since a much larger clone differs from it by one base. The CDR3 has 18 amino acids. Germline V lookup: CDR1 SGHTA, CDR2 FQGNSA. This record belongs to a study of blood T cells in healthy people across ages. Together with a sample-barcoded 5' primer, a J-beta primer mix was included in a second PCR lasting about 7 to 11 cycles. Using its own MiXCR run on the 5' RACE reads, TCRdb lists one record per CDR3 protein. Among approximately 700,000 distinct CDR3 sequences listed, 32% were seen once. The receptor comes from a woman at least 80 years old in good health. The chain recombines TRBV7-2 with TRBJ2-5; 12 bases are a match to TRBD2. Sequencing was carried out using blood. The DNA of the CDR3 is TGTGCCAGCAGCTCACCTAGCGGGGGGGCCGGATGGCAAGAGGCCCAGTACTTC. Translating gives CASSSPSGGAGWQEAQYF.